One and the same sample provided the 16 T cell receptor beta chains below, sequenced in a study of T cells in Graves' hyperthyroidism and ophthalmopathy (dated by TCRdb to between 2018 and 2021). Libraries were made using multiplex PCR. TCRdb names Illumina HiSeq 2000 as the instrument used. The TCR beta CDR3 regions were amplified from RNA transcripts. The first round of RT-PCR for the TCR CDR3 was performed with the HTBI primer set and the Qiagen OneStep RT-PCR kit. In TCRdb, the public reads were trimmed at Q25 with fastp and aligned with MiXCR, with productive beta chains retained. For every CDR3 protein sequence, its rows merge into one entry that carries the most common genes and DNA. The sample yields about 58,000 distinct CDR3 sequences; roughly 52% were counted once. In total, the top ten clones hold roughly 12% of the sample. Sequencing was done on a sample of blood. All receptors derive from a woman in her thirties with Graves' ophthalmopathy.

This rearrangement joins TRBV20-1 to TRBJ2-1; 11 bases line up with TRBD2. The V gene's germline CDR1 is DFQATT and CDR2 SNEGSKA (reference sequence). Trimming took 1 base from V and 5 from J; bases not matched to a gene: 1. The CDR3 is made up of 14 amino acids. The CDR3 region is CSARVSGRDNEQFF. CDR3 DNA: TGCAGTGCTAGAGTTAGCGGGAGGGACAATGAGCAGTTCTTC.

Written as DNA, the CDR3 is TGTGCCAGCAGTGAGTCAGGGACCAACGTCCTGACTTTC. The encoded protein is CASSESGTNVLTF. The V call is TRBV6-4, the J call TRBJ2-6, with a weak D call TRBD1 (5 bases). The CDR3 contains 13 residues. The germline CDR1 and CDR2 sequences are MRHNA and SNTAGT. V was pared by 3 bases and J by 8 bases, with 8 bases between.

This clonotype was recorded at least ten times. The J gene is TRBJ1-1, the V gene TRBV2; no definite D call. V was pared by 4 bases and J by 0 bases, with 6 bases between. This CDR3 is built from 13 residues. Germline CDR1 is SNHLY and CDR2 is FYNNEI. The CDR3 here is CASSVDLNTEAFF. The CDR3, as DNA: TGTGCCAGCAGTGTGGACCTGAACACTGAAGCTTTCTTT.

This clonotype occurred many times. The rearrangement links TRBV2 to TRBJ2-7; 11 nucleotides match TRBD2. The V segment lost 10 bases and the J segment 6 bases; nucleotides outside the gene matches: 8. Germline V CDR1 and CDR2: SNHLY, FYNNEI. CDR3 length equals 13 residues. CDR3 bases: TGTGCCATATCACTAGCGGGAGCGGCCGAGCAGTACTTC. Protein: CAISLAGAAEQYF.

J is TRBJ1-2 and V is TRBV29-1; no definite D call. The CDR3 consists of 13 residues. V was pared by 4 bases and J by 5 bases, with 14 bases between. Germline V gene sequence: CDR1 SQVTM, CDR2 ANQGSEA. The CDR3 sequence is CSVALAGGYGYTF. CDR3 DNA: TGCAGCGTTGCGCTAGCGGGAGGGTATGGCTACACCTTC. Full variable domain (missing parts from reference TRBV29-1 and TRBJ1-2): SAVISQKPSRDICQRGTSLTIQCQVDSQVTMMFWYRQQPGQSLTLIATANQGSEATYESGFVIDKFPISRPNLTFSTLTVSNMSPEDSSIYLCSVALAGGYGYTFGSGTRLTVV.

This clonotype has a count of ten or more. The J gene is TRBJ2-7, the V gene TRBV4-1, with TRBD1 matching over 7 bases. V dropped 4 bases and J dropped 2; count of bases not matched to a gene: 8. This CDR3 is 15 amino acids long. The germline gives CDR1 MGHRA, CDR2 YSYEKL. The CDR3 DNA is TGCGCCAGCAGCCGCGACAGGGACGGCCCCTACGAGCAGTACTTC. This codes for CASSRDRDGPYEQYF.

In its sample, this clonotype was seen many times. The rearrangement joins TRBV7-9 to TRBJ1-4; tentative D call: TRBD1 (6 bases). Germline V CDR1 and CDR2: SEHNR, FQNEAQ (reference sequence). CDR3 length equals 17 residues. V lost 4 bases and J lost 1, with 16 bases in between. The CDR3 sequence is CASSSKGGSGTNEKLFF. CDR3 in DNA: TGTGCCAGCAGCTCAAAAGGGGGGTCGGGAACTAATGAAAAACTGTTTTTT.

This clonotype showed up many times. The J gene is TRBJ2-3, the V gene TRBV24-1; D perhaps matches TRBD2 (6 bases). The CDR3 totals 16 residues. Germline loops: CDR1 KGHDR, CDR2 SFDVKD. V was shortened by 1 base and J by 5 bases, with 15 bases between the two germline ends. The DNA of the CDR3 is TGTGCCACCAGTGATTTTGGGACTGGGACGGTAGATACGCAGTATTTT. Encoded protein: CATSDFGTGTVDTQYF.

The rearrangement joins TRBV5-1 to TRBJ1-4, with D maybe TRBD1 (6 bases). The germline V gene has CDR1 SGHRS and CDR2 YFSETQ. The V gene lost 0 bases and the J gene lost 5 bases, with 11 bases spanning the gap. The CDR3 has 15 amino acids. CDR3 residues: CASSLEGVLNEKLFF. Here the CDR3 DNA reads TGCGCCAGCAGCTTGGAGGGGGTACTAAATGAAAAACTGTTTTTT.

Ten or more counts support this clonotype. This rearrangement joins TRBV7-2 to TRBJ2-3; D remains ambiguous. CDR1 is SGHTA, CDR2 FQGNSA, per germline. There are 14 residues in the CDR3. V was shortened by 1 base and J by 5 bases, with 10 bases between the two germline ends. CDR3 residues: CASSLGPAVDTQYF. CDR3 in DNA: TGTGCCAGCAGCTTAGGTCCTGCGGTAGATACGCAGTATTTT.

The chain carries TRBV4-1 and TRBJ2-5; TRBD2 is a possible D gene (6 bases). V lost 1 base and J 4 bases, leaving 13 bases between the germline ends. CDR1 MGHRA and CDR2 YSYEKL come from the germline V gene. This CDR3 is 15 amino acids long. CDR3 in DNA: TGCGCCAGCAGCCAAGCAGGCGGGATCGTAGAGACCCAGTACTTC. Translating gives CASSQAGGIVETQYF.

The genes are TRBV4-1 and TRBJ1-2; no clear D. The CDR3 is made up of 14 amino acids. Germline lookup yields CDR1 MGHRA and CDR2 YSYEKL. The V and J ends lost 4 bases and 8 bases respectively, with 17 bases between them. CDR3 DNA: TGCGCCAGCAGCCCTTCCGGGCAGAGCGGAGGCTACACCTTC. This encodes CASSPSGQSGGYTF.

This clonotype was seen more than once but under ten times. Relative to the germline gene, one junction end is altered; a read error may explain this. The CDR3 loop is CASSIRDF. CDR3 sequence (DNA): TGTGCCAGCAGTATCCGGGATTTT. The V and J genes are TRBV6-1 and TRBJ1-5, with no clear D. The germline CDR1 and CDR2 sequences are MNHNS and SASEGT. The CDR3 spans 8 residues.

The chain couples TRBV2 to TRBJ1-3, with 11 bases fitting TRBD1. This CDR3 is built from 14 residues. J was trimmed by 5 bases and V by 6 bases; bases with no gene match: 3. Germline assignment: CDR1 SNHLY and CDR2 FYNNEI. The CDR3 spells CASSGTGGRNTIYF. The CDR3 bases are TGTGCCAGCAGCGGGACAGGGGGAAGAAACACCATATATTTT.

The genes are TRBV10-1 and TRBJ1-2; 7 positions match TRBD1. V was pared by 3 bases and J by 4 bases, with 2 bases of the junction left unmatched. The CDR3 sequence is 13 residues long. Germline lookup yields CDR1 WNHNN and CDR2 SYGVQD (reference sequence). The DNA for the CDR3 is TGCGCCAGCAGTGAATACAGGGGCTATGGCTACACCTTC. Its protein product is CASSEYRGYGYTF.

This clonotype was recorded many times. The chain is built from TRBV6-1 and TRBJ2-5; 11 bases are a match to TRBD2. Germline V gives CDR1 MNHNS, CDR2 SASEGT. The CDR3 extends over 13 amino acids. Trimming removed 8 bases from V and 3 bases from J; junction bases left unmatched: 2. The CDR3 reads CASEGLAEETQYF. The CDR3 DNA follows: TGTGCCAGCGAGGGACTAGCGGAAGAGACCCAGTACTTC.